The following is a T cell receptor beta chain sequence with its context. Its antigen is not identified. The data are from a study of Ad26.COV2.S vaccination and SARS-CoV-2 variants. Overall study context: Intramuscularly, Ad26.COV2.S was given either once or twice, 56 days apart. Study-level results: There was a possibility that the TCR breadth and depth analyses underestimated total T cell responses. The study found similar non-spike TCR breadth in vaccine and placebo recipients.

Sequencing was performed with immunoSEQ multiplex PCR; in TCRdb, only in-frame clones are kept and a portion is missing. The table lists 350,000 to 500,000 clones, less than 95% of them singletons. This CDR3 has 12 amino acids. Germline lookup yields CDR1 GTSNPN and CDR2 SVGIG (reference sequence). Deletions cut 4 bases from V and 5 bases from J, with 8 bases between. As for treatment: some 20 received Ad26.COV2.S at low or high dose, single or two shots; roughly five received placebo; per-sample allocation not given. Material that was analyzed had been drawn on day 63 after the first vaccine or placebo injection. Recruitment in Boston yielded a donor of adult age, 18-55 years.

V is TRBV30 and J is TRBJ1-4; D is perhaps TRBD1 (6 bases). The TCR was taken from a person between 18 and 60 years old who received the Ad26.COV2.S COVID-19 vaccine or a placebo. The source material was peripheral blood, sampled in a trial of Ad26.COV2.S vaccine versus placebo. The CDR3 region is CAWKGGNEKLFF. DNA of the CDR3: TGTGCCTGGAAGGGGGGGAATGAAAAACTGTTTTTT.